Below are 12 T cell receptor beta chains sequenced from a single sample in a study of blood T cell repertoires in COVID-19. TCRdb's copy holds only in-frame clones and misses some; the assay was immunoSEQ multiplex PCR. The table records roughly 60,000 clones, more than 85% of them present only once. Sequenced: peripheral blood. The receptor source for this set is a man in his 70s with acute or convalescent COVID-19.

The V call is TRBV6-5, the J call TRBJ2-3; D might be TRBD2 (6 bases). This CDR3 has 14 amino acids. The germline V gene encodes CDR1 MNHEY and CDR2 SVGAGI. V was shortened by 2 bases and J by 6 bases, with 12 bases between the two germline ends. The CDR3 here is CASSYGGMADTQYF. CDR3 nucleotides: TGTGCCAGCAGTTACGGGGGGATGGCGGATACGCAGTATTTT.

Written as DNA, the CDR3 is TGTGCCAGCAGCCCCACCGCTGACAGTCTGAGCTCCTATAATTCACCCCTCCACTTT. Translated: CASSPTADSLSSYNSPLHF. The chain links TRBV7-6 to TRBJ1-6; TRBD1 is a possible D gene (5 bases). Germline CDR1 is SGHVS and CDR2 is FNYEAQ. Trimming took off 5 bases at V and 0 bases at J, with 20 bases between the two ends. This CDR3 region has 19 residues.

The chain combines TRBV5-1 with TRBJ2-3; the D is unclear. The CDR3 length is 14 residues. Germline lookup yields CDR1 SGHRS and CDR2 YFSETQ. V dropped 3 bases and J dropped 5 bases, with 13 bases sitting between them. For the CDR3, the DNA is TGCGCCAGCAGCTACGGTCGTGCCCAAGATACGCAGTATTTT. Translated, it gives CASSYGRAQDTQYF. Combining the CDR3 with reference TRBV5-1 and TRBJ2-3 gives the whole variable domain KAGVTQTPRYLIKTRGQQVTLSCSPISGHRSVSWYQQTPGQGLQFLFEYFSETQRNKGNFPGRFSGRQFSNSRSEMNVSTLELGDSALYLCASSYGRAQDTQYFGPGTRLTVL.

The gene calls are TRBV5-5 and TRBJ2-3; 7 positions agree with TRBD1. The CDR3 is 15 amino acids. The junction had 7 bases not matched to a gene; V was cut back by 4 bases and J by 2 bases. Germline loops: CDR1 SGHKS, CDR2 YYEKEE (reference sequence). The CDR3 loop reads CASSPYEGATDTQYF. The DNA of the CDR3 is TGTGCCAGCAGCCCTTATGAGGGGGCCACAGATACGCAGTATTTT.

The CDR3 DNA is TGTGCCAGCAGCCCTACAGCAGGGGCTTCCGGCTACGAGCAGTACTTC. It codes for CASSPTAGASGYEQYF. The chain employs TRBV11-2 and TRBJ2-7, with D tentatively TRBD1 (6 bases). The CDR3 has 16 residues. The germline V gene encodes CDR1 SGHAT and CDR2 FQNNGV. V was trimmed by 5 bases and J by 3 bases, leaving 20 bases between them. Supplemented by reference TRBV11-2 and TRBJ2-7, the full variable domain reads EAGVAQSPRYKIIEKRQSVAFWCNPISGHATLYWYQQILGQGPKLLIQFQNNGVVDDSQLPKDRFSAERLKGVDSTLKIQPAKLEDSAVYLCASSPTAGASGYEQYFGPGTRLTVT.

This sequence joins TRBV27 and TRBJ2-1; 14 bases are shared with TRBD2. Trimming took 5 bases from V and 8 from J; bases not matched to a gene: 11. This CDR3 is built from 17 residues. Germline lookup yields CDR1 MNHEY and CDR2 SMNVEV (reference sequence). Here the CDR3 DNA reads TGTGCCAGCAGTGGACGACTAGCGGGAGGGCCTGGTCATGAGCAGTTCTTC. Translating gives CASSGRLAGGPGHEQFF.

The V gene is TRBV12-5, the J gene TRBJ1-3, with D maybe TRBD1 (5 bases). CDR1 is LGHNT, CDR2 FRNRAP, per germline. Trimming stripped 3 bases from V and 2 bases from J, with 8 bases between. This CDR3 is built from 14 residues. The CDR3 spells CASGLTGAGNTIYF. The DNA of the CDR3 is TGTGCTAGTGGTTTAACGGGGGCTGGAAACACCATATATTTT.

The rearrangement links TRBV27 to TRBJ2-7; 7 nucleotides align to TRBD2. CDR3 length equals 16 residues. The germline gives CDR1 MNHEY, CDR2 SMNVEV (reference sequence). V was pared by 6 bases and J by 1 base, with 12 bases of the junction left unmatched. DNA for the CDR3: TGTGCCAGCAGATTTTCGGCTACTAGCGTGTCCTACGAGCAGTACTTC. Residues: CASRFSATSVSYEQYF.

The CDR3 sequence: CASSFGQGSTDTQYF. DNA of the CDR3: TGCGCCAGCAGCTTCGGACAGGGAAGCACAGATACGCAGTATTTT. The chain combines TRBV5-1 with TRBJ2-3; TRBD1 agrees at 8 bases. CDR1 is SGHRS, CDR2 YFSETQ, per germline. This CDR3 is 15 amino acids long. Trimming removed 2 bases from V and 0 bases from J; junction bases left unmatched: 2.

This clone was seen just once. The rearrangement links TRBV6-5 to TRBJ1-5; perhaps TRBD1 as D (6 bases). CDR1 MNHEY and CDR2 SVGAGI come from the germline V gene. This CDR3 spans 14 amino acids. V dropped 7 bases and J dropped 0 bases, with 10 bases sitting between them. In DNA, the CDR3 is TGTGCCAGCAAACAGGGCAGTAGCAATCAGCCCCAGCATTTT. Translation: CASKQGSSNQPQHF.

The chain employs TRBV5-1 and TRBJ1-3, with 9 bases aligning to TRBD1. This CDR3 is 16 amino acids long. V shed 3 bases and J 3 bases; nucleotides not matched to a gene: 7. Germline CDR1 and CDR2: SGHRS and YFSETQ. The chain's CDR3 is CASSSTGTGFGNTIYF. The CDR3 DNA follows: TGCGCCAGCAGCTCTACCGGGACAGGGTTTGGAAACACCATATATTTT.

J is TRBJ2-7 and V is TRBV5-1; TRBD2 matches at 7 bases. V gave up 0 bases and J gave up 6 bases; unmatched junction bases: 6. The germline CDR1 and CDR2 sequences are SGHRS and YFSETQ. The CDR3 contains 14 residues. CDR3: CASSLEWGEGEQYF. The DNA of the CDR3 is TGCGCCAGCAGCTTGGAGTGGGGGGAGGGCGAGCAGTACTTC.